One TCR beta chain is described in this entry. No cognate antigen has been identified for it. Base qualities were left out, and no much larger clone turns up one base away. This record belongs to a study of blood T cells in healthy people across ages (dated by TCRdb to the mid-2010s). Turning to the overall study: In model experiments, template switching captured roughly one uniquely barcoded TCR beta cDNA molecule for every two T cells. The donors were split into four age groups: young (average 16 years), middle-aged (39), aged (about 62) and long-lived (roughly 80). Two additional independent replicas of 1 million unique cDNA reads from the same blood draw were analyzed for two donors (one aged 18 to 30 and one aged 80 or older). Donors of different ages were randomly distributed across sequencing lanes to avoid experimental bias. Using deep sequencing normalized with unique cDNA molecular identifiers, the study measured how TCR beta repertoire diversity changes with age.

Donors were 30 to 45 systemically healthy Caucasian individuals from Russia aged roughly 6 to 95 years. Each donor gave roughly 9 milliliters of peripheral blood, drawn into EDTA-treated Vacutainer tubes. Ficoll-Paque density-gradient centrifugation was used to isolate PBMCs, with at least 6 million per sample. Trizol reagent was used to extract total RNA from the PBMCs, yielding at least 5 micrograms per sample. The percentages of naive CD45RAhigh/CD27high T cells were determined by flow cytometry on a PBMC aliquot from every donor. The library was built by means of 5' RACE. The second PCR ran for about 6 to 12 cycles and used a J-beta primer mix along with a sample-barcoded 5' primer. A unique molecular identifier was introduced onto each TCR beta cDNA molecule by a template-switch 5' adaptor carrying 12 random nucleotides. Each sample yielded at least 2.5 million CDR3-containing paired-end reads. First-strand cDNA was synthesized from all RNA with the Mint cDNA synthesis kit, primed by a TRBC-specific oligonucleotide. Following uracil-DNA glycosylase treatment, a first 18-cycle PCR with universal primers M1SS and BC2_uni_R was performed on all cDNA. In the source study's methods: For normalization, 1 million high-quality reads, each with a distinct molecular identifier, were randomly selected from each sample. Instead of being binned into consensus sequences, reads that shared molecular identifiers were thrown out. MiTCR, set to a Q25 quality threshold and the strictest error-elimination algorithm, was used for CDR3 identification, clonotype clustering and error correction. A nonparametric unseen species model with Euler transformation was used to estimate a lower bound on total TCR beta diversity. TCRdb reran the public reads through fastp at Q25 and MiXCR, keeping productive beta chains. All rows with the same CDR3 protein become a single entry with the most common DNA and genes. These V and J calls originate from TCRdb's pipeline instead of the authors' own analysis. Within this sample are fewer than 2,000,000 distinct CDR3 sequences, with more than 35% of them counted one time only. The ten top clones hold roughly 23% of the sample.

Spanning cysteine to phenylalanine, the CDR3 consists of 16 amino acids. Of all the DNA, just the CDR3 is kept, 48 bases in frame from base 1. Trimming removed 4 bases from V and 0 bases from J, leaving 16 bases between the germline ends. CDR1 and CDR2, per the germline V gene, are SGHRS and YFSETQ. Here is what the overall study found, with its caveats: Observed TCR beta diversity correlated strongly with the percentage of naive T cells measured by flow cytometry. Compared with the aged group, the long-lived group had more naive CD4+ T cells, fewer expanded clones and increased TCR diversity, suggesting age selection. Donor CMV infection status was unknown, potentially confounding age-related changes in expanded clonotypes. Conclusive comparison of naive and antigen-experienced compartments was prevented by the profiling of bulk unsorted PBMCs. Total diversity estimates from one million sequenced T cells were considered lower bounds and underestimates. Observed TCR beta diversity per million T cells fell roughly linearly with age, and a significant reduction was already apparent by age roughly 41.

The sample comprised blood. This chain is built from TRBV5-1 and TRBJ1-1; the D gene remains uncertain. The receptor comes from a human donor in good health. Here the CDR3 is given as CASSVTSLQMNTEAFF. The DNA sequence is given as TGCGCCAGCAGCGTGACGAGCCTCCAAATGAACACTGAAGCTTTCTTT.